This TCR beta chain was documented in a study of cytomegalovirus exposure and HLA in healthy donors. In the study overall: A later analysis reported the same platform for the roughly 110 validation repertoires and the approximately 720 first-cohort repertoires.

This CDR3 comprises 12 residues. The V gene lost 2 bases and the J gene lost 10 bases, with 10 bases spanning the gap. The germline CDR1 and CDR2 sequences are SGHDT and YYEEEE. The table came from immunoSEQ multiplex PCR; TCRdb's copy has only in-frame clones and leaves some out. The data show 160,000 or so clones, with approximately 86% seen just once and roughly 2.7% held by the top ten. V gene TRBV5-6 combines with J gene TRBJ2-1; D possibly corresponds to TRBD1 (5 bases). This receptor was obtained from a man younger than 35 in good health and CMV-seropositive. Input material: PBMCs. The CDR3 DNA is TGTGCCAGCAGCTTTGGGGCAGGGGAGCAGTTCTTC. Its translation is CASSFGAGEQFF.